The present TCR beta chain was sequenced within a study of blood T cell repertoires in COVID-19. This clone is a singleton in its sample. Germline V CDR1 and CDR2: LGHDT, YNNKEL (reference sequence). V lost 2 bases to trimming and J lost 3 bases; unmatched junction nucleotides: 5. CDR3 length equals 15 residues. Some clones are missing from TCRdb's copy, which holds only in-frame ones; the method was immunoSEQ multiplex PCR. This sample yields about 430,000 clones, of which about 88% are seen a single time; approximately 1.5% belongs to the top ten. This clonotype originated in a young woman who had been exposed to COVID-19. The rearrangement uses TRBV3-1 (or the pseudogene TRBV3-2) and TRBJ2-7, with 9 bases that match TRBD1. The sample comprised PBMCs or T cells enriched from blood (not recorded which). Written as DNA, the CDR3 is TGTGCCAGCAGCCAAAAACCGGGACAGGGCTACGAGCAGTACTTC. Its protein product is CASSQKPGQGYEQYF.